A selection of T cell receptor beta chains follows, all from one sample in a study of post-analysis software for immune sequencing data. From the PCR reads, TCRdb called clonotypes with MiXCR, one entry per CDR3 protein. The sample gives 820,000 or so distinct CDR3 sequences, roughly 58% of which show up once; roughly 4.4% is in the top ten. Material: blood. These TCRs come from a girl aged 5 to 17 with multiple sclerosis. The CDR3 runs from the conserved cysteine through the conserved F or W. Each record gives: D gene, J gene, clone size, V gene, CDR3 DNA, CDR3 protein. The D gene is left open where the match is weak. Clone size is given for some rows only: seen once, a few or many times, or a class if the clone is expanded.

>NA|TRBJ2-7|NA|TRBV12-3/TRBV12-4
TGTGCCAGCAGTTTGGCTATCGGCCAGGGGCACTACGAGCAGTACTTC
CASSLAIGQGHYEQYF
>TRBD2|TRBJ2-7|few|TRBV20-1
TGCAGTGCTACTGAATTGCGGGGGGCATCCTACGAGCAGTACTTC
CSATELRGASYEQYF
>TRBD1|TRBJ2-5|few|TRBV12-3/TRBV12-4
TGTGCCAGCAGTACACTCGACAGGGGGCGTACGGAGACCCAGTACTTC
CASSTLDRGRTETQYF
>NA|TRBJ2-6|few|TRBV4-2
TGTGCCAGCAGCGAAGGGGAGACAGCCTCTGGGGCCAACGTCCTGACTTTC
CASSEGETASGANVLTF
>NA|TRBJ2-7|once|TRBV5-5
TGTGCCAGCAGCTTGGAGTGGGCTGGAAGGGGCTACGAGCAGTACTTC
CASSLEWAGRGYEQYF
>NA|TRBJ2-4|NA|TRBV3-1
TGTGCCAGCAGCCAAGTAGGGATAGCCAAAAACATTCAGTACTTC
CASSQVGIAKNIQYF
>TRBD1|TRBJ1-2|few|TRBV20-1
TGCAGTGCTCCTGGACAGGGGGACGGGGTGGGTGGCTACACCTTC
CSAPGQGDGVGGYTF
>NA|TRBJ1-5|NA|TRBV20-1
TGCAGTGCTAGAGGGGAATCAAATCAGCCCCAGCATTTT
CSARGESNQPQHF
>NA|TRBJ1-1|few|TRBV12-3/TRBV12-4
TGTGCCAGCAGTTTAGCCGTGGTCACTGAAGCTTTCTTT
CASSLAVVTEAFF
>NA|TRBJ2-1|NA|TRBV20-1
TGCAGTGCTAGCGGCACTTTACGGGGGAGCTCCTACAATGAGCAGTTCTTC
CSASGTLRGSSYNEQFF
>TRBD1|TRBJ1-2|NA|TRBV6-6
TGTGCCACCAGACAGGGAGGGGACTATGGCTACACCTTC
CATRQGGDYGYTF
>NA|TRBJ1-1|NA|TRBV15
TGTGCCACCAGCGTCAACAGCTACACTGAAGCTTTCTTT
CATSVNSYTEAFF
>NA|TRBJ1-2|few|TRBV6-5
TGTGCCAGCAGACCCGGGGGGGAACTATATGGCTACACCTTC
CASRPGGELYGYTF
>NA|TRBJ2-1|NA|TRBV29-1
TGCAGCGTTGACCGGAGCACTAGCCTTCTCTACAATGAGCAGTTCTTC
CSVDRSTSLLYNEQFF
>NA|TRBJ2-1|NA|TRBV6-5
TGTGCCAGCAGTTATTTGACAGTGGGGCCTCCGAGGGATGAGCAGTTCTTC
CASSYLTVGPPRDEQFF
>TRBD1|TRBJ2-7|NA|TRBV3-1
TGTGCCAGCAGCCAAGCCGCGTCAGGGGGAAGCGAGCAGTACTTC
CASSQAASGGSEQYF
>NA|TRBJ2-1|NA|TRBV12-3/TRBV12-4
TGTGCCAGCAGGTCGTCGGGGGAAGACAATGAGCAGTTCTTC
CASRSSGEDNEQFF
>NA|TRBJ1-5|few|TRBV3-1
TGTGCCAGCAGTCAAATGGGGGTAAATCAGCCCCAGCATTTT
CASSQMGVNQPQHF
>TRBD1|TRBJ2-7|NA|TRBV20-1
TGCAGTGCTAGAATCCGGGACAGGGGTTACGAGCAGTACTTC
CSARIRDRGYEQYF
>NA|TRBJ1-2|few|TRBV12-3/TRBV12-4
TGTGCCAGCAGTTTGGACGAGTGGGGCTACACCTTC
CASSLDEWGYTF
>NA|TRBJ2-1|NA|TRBV12-3/TRBV12-4
TGTGCCAGCAGGGGCCTATCGCAGTTCTTC
CASRGLSQFF
>NA|TRBJ1-6|NA|TRBV20-1
TGCAGTGCTAGAGAGCGGGGGGGAGCCTATAATTCACCCCTCCACTTT
CSARERGGAYNSPLHF
>NA|TRBJ1-2|once|TRBV30
TGTGCCTGGAGTGTACAGGGTTGGGGCTACACCTTC
CAWSVQGWGYTF
>TRBD1|TRBJ2-1|NA|TRBV20-1
TGCAGTGCCACACCCCGACAGGGGGTTAGTTATGAGCAGTTCTTC
CSATPRQGVSYEQFF
>TRBD2|TRBJ2-4|NA|TRBV7-9
TGTGCCAGCAGCTCGGGACTAGCGGGGGCGCTAGCCAAAAACATTCAGTACTTC
CASSSGLAGALAKNIQYF
>NA|TRBJ2-1|NA|TRBV14
TGTGCCAGCAGCCAAGGGGGAGAACTAAGGCAGCAGTTCTTC
CASSQGGELRQQFF
>NA|TRBJ2-4|NA|TRBV27
TGTGCCTCGGGGCGCTCGGCCAAAAACATTCAGTACTTC
CASGRSAKNIQYF
>NA|TRBJ2-5|NA|TRBV29-1
TGCAGCGTTGCACTAGCCGGAGAGACCCAGTACTTC
CSVALAGETQYF
>TRBD2|TRBJ2-4|NA|TRBV20-1
TGCAGTGCCTCAACTTATAAACTAGCGGGAGGGCCATTCTTGGTCAAAAACATTCAGTACTTC
CSASTYKLAGGPFLVKNIQYF
>TRBD2|TRBJ2-1|NA|TRBV12-3/TRBV12-4
TGTGCCAGCAGTTTGTGGACTAGCGGGAACTCCTACAATGAGCAGTTCTTC
CASSLWTSGNSYNEQFF
>NA|TRBJ2-1|NA|TRBV12-3/TRBV12-4
TGTGCCAGCAGTCAAATAAGGAATGAGCAGTTCTTC
CASSQIRNEQFF
>NA|TRBJ1-4|NA|TRBV6-1
TGTGCCAGCAGTGTACAACCCGGGACACGCGAAAAACTGTTTTTT
CASSVQPGTREKLFF
>NA|TRBJ2-7|NA|TRBV20-1
TGCAGTGCCTATGACAGAAGCTCCTACGAGCAGTACTTC
CSAYDRSSYEQYF
>TRBD1|TRBJ2-1|NA|TRBV27
TGTGCCAGCAGGACAGGGGTTTCGGACTACGCTTACAATGAGCAGTTCTTC
CASRTGVSDYAYNEQFF
>NA|TRBJ2-5|NA|TRBV7-2
TGTGCCAGCAGCATCCGGGGGTCCCAAGAGACCCAGTACTTC
CASSIRGSQETQYF
>NA|TRBJ2-7|NA|TRBV18
TGTGCCAGCGCAGGGGACACCACCTACGAGCAGTACTTC
CASAGDTTYEQYF
>NA|TRBJ2-5|few|TRBV6-2/TRBV6-3
TGTGCCAGCAGTTACGGTCTACAAGAGACCCAGTACTTC
CASSYGLQETQYF
>NA|TRBJ1-2|few|TRBV20-1
TGCAGCTCGCAGACAGGCAGTAACTATGGCTACACCTTC
CSSQTGSNYGYTF
>NA|TRBJ1-1|NA|TRBV7-9
TGTGCCAGCAGCGCAAAGATGAGGGGGAACACTGAAGCTTTCTTT
CASSAKMRGNTEAFF
>TRBD2|TRBJ2-3|few|TRBV7-6
TGTGCCAGCAGCATAGGACTAGCGGGAGGTTCGTCAGATACGCAGTATTTT
CASSIGLAGGSSDTQYF
>NA|TRBJ2-2|few|TRBV20-1
TGCAGTGCCGCTGGGGGTGGGGGCACCGGGGAGCTGTTTTTT
CSAAGGGGTGELFF
>NA|TRBJ1-2|few|TRBV29-1
TGCAGCGTTGAAATAGGAGCTAACTATGGCTACACCTTC
CSVEIGANYGYTF
>NA|TRBJ2-1|NA|TRBV4-1
TGCGCCAGCAGCCAAGATCGGCAGGACAGCTCCTACAATGAGCAGTTCTTC
CASSQDRQDSSYNEQFF
>TRBD1|TRBJ1-2|NA|TRBV6-5
TGTGCCAGCAGCCAGGGGGCCCGGTCTGGCTACACCTTC
CASSQGARSGYTF
>TRBD1|TRBJ2-7|NA|TRBV5-1
TGCGCCAGCAGCTTTTTGGACAGGGGACTACACGAGCAGTACTTC
CASSFLDRGLHEQYF
>TRBD2|TRBJ2-1|NA|TRBV7-3
TGTGCCAGCAGCTCCGGGAGGGTTTCTCAGCAGTTCTTC
CASSSGRVSQQFF
>TRBD1|TRBJ2-1|NA|TRBV6-6
TGTGCCAGCAGTCTACAGGGGGCTGGGGAGCAGTTCTTC
CASSLQGAGEQFF
>NA|TRBJ2-1|NA|TRBV2
TGTGCCAGCAGTGACTGGATGGGCAATGAGCAGTTCTTC
CASSDWMGNEQFF
>NA|TRBJ2-7|few|TRBV2
TGTGCCAGCAGTGATTTGCGCGCTCTCCGGCTGCCCCTCGAGCAGTACTTC
CASSDLRALRLPLEQYF
>NA|TRBJ2-7|NA|TRBV7-9
TGTGCCAGCAGCCCCAGGGGTGGTTCGGCCTACAATGAGCAGTACTTC
CASSPRGGSAYNEQYF
>NA|TRBJ1-2|NA|TRBV5-6
TGTGCCAGCAGCCCCTCGGCAGTTCCCTATGGCTACACCTTC
CASSPSAVPYGYTF
>NA|TRBJ1-1|NA|TRBV5-1
TGCGCCAGCAGCTTGTCCGCAGGGAGGAACACTGAAGCTTTCTTT
CASSLSAGRNTEAFF
>TRBD2|TRBJ2-7|NA|TRBV3-1
TGTGCCAGCAGTCCGACTAGCGGGTTTATCTACGAGCAGTACTTC
CASSPTSGFIYEQYF
>NA|TRBJ1-6|NA|TRBV5-6
TGTGCCAGCAGCCAGGGGCAGTCTGGGTCACCCCTCCACTTT
CASSQGQSGSPLHF
>NA|TRBJ2-4|NA|TRBV7-3
TGTGCCAGCAGCGAGACTGTATGGAACATTCAGTACTTC
CASSETVWNIQYF